These 8 T cell receptor beta chains were all obtained from the same sample, sequenced in a study of CD8 T cells in Susac syndrome. The RNA, about 0.5 to 1 ug, was put through reverse transcription using random hexamers. TCRdb passed the immunoSEQ multiplex PCR reads through MiXCR, listing each CDR3 protein once. The sample lists hundreds of thousands of distinct CDR3 sequences, more than 80% occurring once. Sequenced sample: CD8+ T cells from PBMCs. The receptor set was obtained from a human donor with multiple sclerosis.

This chain uses TRBV27 with TRBJ1-2, with D unclear. Germline V gives CDR1 MNHEY, CDR2 SMNVEV (reference sequence). The CDR3 has 15 residues. Deletions cut 6 bases from V and 1 base from J, with 15 bases between. The CDR3 nucleotides read TGTGCCAGCAGCTACACGGGCGGGCTTAACTATGGCTACACCTTC. Amino acid sequence: CASSYTGGLNYGYTF.

The chain recombines TRBV13 with TRBJ2-1, with 8 bases that match TRBD1. This CDR3 has 13 residues. Germline V gene lookup returns CDR1 PRHDT and CDR2 FYEKMQ (reference sequence). Losses at the gene ends were 1 base for V and 12 bases for J; bases not matched to a gene: 5. The CDR3 loop is CASSLARTGPQFF. The DNA of the CDR3 is TGTGCCAGCAGCTTAGCTCGGACAGGGCCGCAGTTCTTC.

V usage is TRBV2 and J usage is TRBJ1-5, with 8 bases fitting TRBD1. CDR1 and CDR2 from the germline V gene are SNHLY and FYNNEI. The CDR3 spans 15 residues. Unmatched junction bases numbered 11, after V lost 3 bases and J lost 10 bases. The CDR3: CASSDMTGALNPQHF. The CDR3 DNA sequence: TGTGCCAGCAGTGACATGACAGGGGCCTTAAATCCCCAGCATTTT.

This CDR3 reads CASSLRTGGRTYEQYF. The CDR3 bases are TGTGCCAGCAGTTTAAGGACAGGAGGCCGAACCTACGAGCAGTACTTC. The V call is TRBV28, the J call TRBJ2-7; 7 nucleotides match TRBD1. The CDR3 spans 16 residues. From germline, CDR1 is MDHEN and CDR2 SYDVKM. The junction had 9 bases not matched to a gene; V was cut back by 2 bases and J by 2 bases.

The rearrangement uses TRBV29-1 and TRBJ2-1, with D perhaps given as TRBD1 or TRBD2 (5 bases each). V lost 5 bases to trimming and J lost 10 bases, with 24 bases between them. The germline V gene has CDR1 SQVTM and CDR2 ANQGSEA. The length of the CDR3 is 15 residues. CDR3 amino acids: CSVLEVGTHPREQFF. CDR3 nucleotides: TGCAGCGTTTTGGAGGTCGGGACCCATCCACGCGAGCAGTTCTTC.

This clonotype was counted a few times. The V call is TRBV30, the J call TRBJ2-3; TRBD2 aligns across 11 bases. The CDR3 extends over 15 amino acids. Germline V gene data show CDR1 as GTSNPN and CDR2 as SVGIG (reference sequence). V lost 2 bases and J lost 1; bases outside the gene matches: 2. The CDR3 region has the DNA TGTGCCTGGAGTCTAGCGGGAGGAGGCACAGATACGCAGTATTTT. Amino acid sequence: CAWSLAGGGTDTQYF. Complete variable domain (other parts from reference TRBV30 and TRBJ2-3): SQTIHQWPATLVQPVGSPLSLECTVEGTSNPNLYWYRQAAGRGLQLLFYSVGIGQISSEVPQNLSASRPQDRQFILSSKKLLLSDSGFYLCAWSLAGGGTDTQYFGPGTRLTVL.

The V gene is TRBV7-6, the J gene TRBJ2-7; TRBD1 agrees at 8 bases. Losses at the gene ends were 5 bases for V and 5 bases for J; bases not matched to a gene: 11. The germline V gene has CDR1 SGHVS and CDR2 FNYEAQ. CDR3 length: 15 amino acids. The CDR3 DNA sequence: TGTGCCAGCAGCCCATCCGAGACAGGGGTTGACGAGCAGTACTTC. As protein: CASSPSETGVDEQYF.

This chain links TRBV29-1 with TRBJ2-3, with TRBD1 matching over 8 bases. The J segment lost 4 bases and the V segment lost 1 base, leaving 10 bases of the junction unmatched. The CDR3 consists of 16 residues. Germline V lookup: CDR1 SQVTM, CDR2 ANQGSEA. The CDR3 DNA follows: TGCAGCGTTGAAGTTCAGGACAGGGTATCACCAGATACGCAGTATTTT. Its protein product is CSVEVQDRVSPDTQYF.